These 12 T cell receptor beta chains were sequenced from one sample in a study of identical twins. Via MiXCR, TCRdb re-called the 5' RACE reads, giving one row per CDR3 protein. The table shows approximately 690,000 distinct CDR3 sequences, with approximately 6% occurring only once. Source material: naive T cells sorted from blood. The receptors stem from a man younger than 35 in good health.

This clonotype has more than one count but fewer than ten. V usage is TRBV5-1 and J usage is TRBJ2-7; D is possibly TRBD1 (6 bases). The V gene's germline CDR1 is SGHRS and CDR2 YFSETQ. Trimming shortened V by 2 bases and J by 4 bases, and 10 bases separated the two germline ends. The length of the CDR3 is 13 residues. CDR3 region: CASSLNTGYEQYV. The CDR3 nucleotides are TGCGCCAGCAGCTTAAATACAGGGTACGAGCAGTACGTC.

This clonotype has more than one count but fewer than ten. The chain combines TRBV6-2 or TRBV6-3 with TRBJ2-5, with 8 nucleotides matching TRBD2. The CDR3 sequence is 16 residues long. The germline V gene encodes CDR1 MNHEY and CDR2 SVGEGT. The V segment lost 0 bases and the J segment 4 bases; nucleotides outside the gene matches: 7. CDR3 sequence: CASSYSASGSGETQYF. The CDR3 nucleotides read TGTGCCAGCAGTTACTCGGCCAGCGGGAGCGGAGAGACCCAGTACTTC.

CDR3 in amino acids: CASGIRPGPKQFF. CDR3 sequence (DNA): TGTGCCAGCGGAATCAGACCGGGACCTAAGCAGTTCTTC. This rearrangement joins TRBV7-2 to TRBJ2-1; the D gene could be TRBD1 or TRBD2 (5 bases each). Trimming stripped 8 bases from V and 11 bases from J, with 19 bases between. Germline V gives CDR1 SGHTA, CDR2 FQGNSA. The CDR3 is 13 residues long.

The chain is built from TRBV24-1 and TRBJ2-1; a possible D gene is TRBD2 (6 bases). The germline V and J ends were trimmed by 10 bases and 6 bases, with 18 bases remaining between them. This CDR3 region has 14 residues. Germline V CDR1 and CDR2: KGHDR, SFDVKD. This CDR3 is CATYLANGGNEQFF. CDR3 bases: TGTGCCACGTACCTGGCCAACGGGGGCAATGAGCAGTTCTTC.

This clonotype was observed many times. The chain uses TRBV4-1 and TRBJ1-1; D gene unclear. Trimming took 2 bases from V and 0 from J, leaving 7 bases between them. Looked up from germline, CDR1 is MGHRA and CDR2 is YSYEKL. The CDR3 is made up of 14 amino acids. CDR3 DNA sequence: TGCGCCAGCAGCCAAATCGAAATGAACACTGAAGCTTTCTTT. Its translation: CASSQIEMNTEAFF.

V and J are TRBV7-9 and TRBJ2-7; 10 positions match TRBD1. Germline V CDR1 and CDR2: SEHNR, FQNEAQ (reference sequence). V was clipped by 5 bases and J by 5 bases; unmatched bases: 9. CDR3 size: 15 residues. Here the CDR3 reads CASSEGTGEFHEQYF. Here the CDR3 DNA reads TGTGCCAGCAGCGAGGGGACAGGGGAGTTCCACGAGCAGTACTTC. The variable domain in full, with the rest retrieved from reference TRBV7-9 and TRBJ2-7, is DTGVSQNPRHKITKRGQNVTFRCDPISEHNRLYWYRQTLGQGPEFLTYFQNEAQLEKSRLLSDRFSAERPKGSFSTLEIQRTEQGDSAMYLCASSEGTGEFHEQYFGPGTRLTVT.

This clonotype was observed many times. This chain joins TRBV4-3 and TRBJ2-5; no definite D call. The CDR3 totals 14 residues. Germline CDR1 and CDR2: LGHNA and YSLEER. V lost 4 bases and J 2 bases, leaving 11 bases between the germline ends. The CDR3 loop is CASSLTVIQETQYF. The CDR3 DNA is TGCGCCAGCAGCCTTACAGTTATACAAGAGACCCAGTACTTC.

This sequence joins TRBV21-1 and TRBJ2-3; no check of the table's D call, TRBD1, against the DNA was made. TRBV21-1 is reported as a pseudogene. The CDR3 totals 17 residues. The CDR3: CASSNPREKVFPDTQYF. Written as DNA, the CDR3 is TGTGCCAGCAGCAATCCCCGGGAGAAGGTGTTTCCAGATACGCAGTATTTT.

This clonotype has more than one count but fewer than ten. The V call is TRBV25-1, the J call TRBJ2-1; 7 nucleotides match TRBD1. The length of the CDR3 is 15 residues. Germline V lookup: CDR1 MGHDK, CDR2 SYGVNS. Trimming cost V 8 bases and J 2 bases; bases outside gene matches: 9. CDR3 residues: CASRRTGPTYNEQFF. CDR3 bases: TGTGCCAGCCGTCGGACAGGACCAACCTACAATGAGCAGTTCTTC.

In this sample, this clonotype turned up many times. This rearrangement joins TRBV5-1 to TRBJ2-3; the match to TRBD2 covers 11 bases. Germline-derived CDR1 and CDR2 are SGHRS and YFSETQ. V shed 2 bases, J shed 6 bases, and the junction held 5 bases outside the gene matches. The CDR3 runs to 15 residues. CDR3 sequence (DNA): TGCGCCAGCAGCTTTAGCGGGAGGGCCGGGGATACGCAGTATTTT. It is translated as CASSFSGRAGDTQYF.

This clonotype was counted between two and nine times. The rearrangement uses TRBV29-1 and TRBJ2-5; 7 nucleotides line up with TRBD2. CDR1 is SQVTM, CDR2 ANQGSEA, per germline. Trimming at V came to 5 bases and at J to 4 bases, leaving 7 bases not matched to a gene. This CDR3 spans 13 amino acids. DNA for the CDR3: TGCAGCGTTCAATGGGGGGGTACAGAGACCCAGTACTTC. It yields the protein CSVQWGGTETQYF. Filled out from reference TRBV29-1 and TRBJ2-5, the complete variable domain reads SAVISQKPSRDICQRGTSLTIQCQVDSQVTMMFWYRQQPGQSLTLIATANQGSEATYESGFVIDKFPISRPNLTFSTLTVSNMSPEDSSIYLCSVQWGGTETQYFGPGTRLLVL.

CDR3: CASSSVGAYNEQFF. In nucleotides, the CDR3 is TGTGCCAGCAGCTCCGTTGGGGCCTACAATGAGCAGTTCTTC. The chain uses TRBV7-3 and TRBJ2-1; D is ambiguous. Trimming shortened V by 4 bases and J by 2 bases, and 9 bases separated the two germline ends. CDR3 length equals 14 residues. Germline values: CDR1 SGHTA, CDR2 FQGTGA.